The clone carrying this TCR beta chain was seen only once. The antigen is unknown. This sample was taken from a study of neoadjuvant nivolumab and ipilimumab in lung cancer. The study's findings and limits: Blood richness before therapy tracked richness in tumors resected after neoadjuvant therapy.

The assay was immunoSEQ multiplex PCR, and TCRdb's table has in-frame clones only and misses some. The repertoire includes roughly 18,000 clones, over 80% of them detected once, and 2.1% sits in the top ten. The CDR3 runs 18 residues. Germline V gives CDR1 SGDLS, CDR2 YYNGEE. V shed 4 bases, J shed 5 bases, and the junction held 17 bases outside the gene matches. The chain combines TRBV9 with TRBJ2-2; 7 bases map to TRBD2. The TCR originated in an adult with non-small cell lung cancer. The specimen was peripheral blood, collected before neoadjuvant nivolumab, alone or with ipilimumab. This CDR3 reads CASSPQASGLWGTGELFF. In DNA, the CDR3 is TGTGCCAGCAGCCCCCAGGCTAGCGGTCTTTGGGGGACCGGGGAGCTGTTTTTT. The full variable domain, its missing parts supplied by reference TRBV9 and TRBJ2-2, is DSGVTQTPKHLITATGQRVTLRCSPRSGDLSVYWYQQSLDQGLQFLIQYYNGEERAKGNILERFSAQQFPDLHSELNLSSLELGDSALYFCASSPQASGLWGTGELFFGEGSRLTVL.